The rows below give T cell receptor beta chains drawn from one sample of a study of cytomegalovirus exposure and HLA in healthy donors. Profiling relied on immunoSEQ multiplex PCR, and the TCRdb table lists in-frame clones only, not all of them. The sample includes a few hundred thousand clones, around 86% of them seen just once. What was sequenced was PBMCs. Receptors were obtained from a woman aged 45 to 65 in good health and CMV-seropositive. Both conserved end residues are part of each CDR3. D genes are given only for firm matches. Clone size is given for some rows only: seen once, a few or many times, or a class if the clone is expanded.

V gene	J gene	clone size	D gene	CDR3 protein	CDR3 DNA
TRBV29-1	TRBJ2-3	once	TRBD1	CSARQGERTDTQYF	TGCAGCGCGCGACAGGGTGAACGCACAGATACGCAGTATTTT
TRBV5-5	TRBJ1-4	-	-	CASSLVPVSSNEKLFF	TGTGCCAGCAGCTTGGTGCCAGTGTCCTCTAATGAAAAACTGTTTTTT
TRBV6-1	TRBJ2-2	-	-	CASRGQGTTGELFF	TGTGCCAGCAGGGGGCAGGGGACCACCGGGGAGCTGTTTTTT
TRBV27	TRBJ1-5	-	-	CASSLAVNQPQHF	TGTGCCAGCAGTTTAGCGGTTAATCAGCCCCAGCATTTT
TRBV4-3	TRBJ2-7	few	TRBD1	CASSQDGGDRGYEQYF	TGCGCCAGCAGCCAAGATGGGGGGGACAGGGGCTACGAGCAGTACTTC
TRBV6-4	TRBJ2-7	-	TRBD2	CASSETSGSYEQYF	TGTGCCAGCAGTGAGACTAGCGGATCCTACGAGCAGTACTTC
TRBV7-2	TRBJ2-7	-	-	CASSLTFGANEQYF	TGTGCCAGCAGCTTAACTTTTGGAGCCAACGAGCAGTACTTC
TRBV13	TRBJ2-7	-	-	CASTFGGQWVYEQYF	TGTGCCAGCACCTTTGGTGGACAGTGGGTCTACGAGCAGTACTTC
TRBV4-2	TRBJ2-7	-	TRBD1	CASSQLQGNEQYF	TGTGCCAGCAGCCAGTTACAGGGGAACGAGCAGTACTTC
TRBV30	TRBJ2-3	-	-	CAARAGLGPDTQYF	TGTGCCGCAAGAGCGGGTTTGGGCCCAGATACGCAGTATTTT
TRBV9	TRBJ1-1	-	-	CASSPRQENTEAFF	TGTGCCAGCAGCCCCCGACAGGAGAACACTGAAGCTTTCTTT